This T cell receptor beta chain derives from a study of cytotoxic CD8 clonotypes in ibrutinib-treated CLL. Study information: Among patients, approximately 25 responded partially and 2 completely; around 14 then stayed remitted and roughly 12 progressed after median around 68 months. Samples showed on average about 240,000 productive templates and 80,000 to 100,000 productive rearrangements. Study-level findings and limits: Whereas clonality rose at ibrutinib response, it declined toward baseline at progression.

Germline loops: CDR1 GTSNPN, CDR2 SVGIG (reference sequence). V shed 1 base and J shed 6 bases, with 6 bases lying between them. The CDR3 runs to 11 residues. In regard to this clone: The antigen remains unidentified.

Only in-frame clones appear in the TCRdb table, and some are missing; sequencing was by immunoSEQ multiplex PCR. The sample consists of some 130,000 clones, over 75% of them appearing once. The specimen comprised PBMCs, sampled after 24 months of ibrutinib treatment. This sequence was found in a human donor with chronic lymphocytic leukemia. The gene calls are TRBV30 and TRBJ1-1, with D perhaps TRBD1 (6 bases). CDR3 DNA sequence: TGTGCCTGGAGTGGACAGGCTGAAGCTTTCTTT. Translated, it gives CAWSGQAEAFF.